This T cell receptor beta chain appears in the sequencing data of a study of T cells in tuberculosis (dated by TCRdb to 2017 to 2018). In the study overall: The study combined CD1B tetramers and high-throughput TCR immunosequencing to characterize T cells specific for the mycobacterial lipid antigen glucose monomycolate (GMM). With 10 to 11 people per group, a South African clinical cohort compared IGRA-negative adolescents, IGRA-positive adolescents with latent tuberculosis, and adults with active tuberculosis.

At study entry, adolescents were screened for latent tuberculosis infection using a tuberculin skin test and the QuantiFERON-TB GOLD In-Tube IGRA. Immunosequencing was performed on unsorted cryopreserved PBMC and covered approximately 100,000 T cells per clinical donor on average. Eleven high schools in the Worcester region of the Western Cape, South Africa, served as enrollment sites for adolescents aged 12 to 18 years. Around 10 M. tuberculosis-infected and some 10 uninfected adolescents were selected with matching for age and sex. Adolescent PBMC were isolated from freshly drawn heparinized blood by density centrifugation and cryopreserved. The CDR3 has 14 amino acids, counting the end cysteine and phenylalanine. Only CDR3 DNA is held: 42 bases, read in frame from base 1. Relative to germline, V is 7 bases shorter and J is 5 bases shorter, with 21 bases between their ends. The germline V gene specifies SQVTM as CDR1 and ANQGSEA as CDR2.

The immunoSEQ multiplex PCR assay was used to generate TCR libraries, with TCR-beta and/or TCR-alpha/delta assays applied to each sample. The Illumina high-throughput platform was used to sequence the amplified TCR libraries. On the authors' methods: Clustering and dimensionality reduction relied on pairwise TCRdist distances among GMM-specific receptors from T cells that were either sorted ex vivo or expanded in vitro. Each clinical repertoire received a mean NN-distance score, defined as the average TCRdist to the nearest 10% of tetramer-positive reference sequences. GEM TCR motif frequency was computed as the fraction of unique TCRs matching known GEM sequences by V/J usage and CDR3 length. Linear discriminant analysis with leave-one-out cross-validation, implemented in scikit-learn, was used to classify active tuberculosis. Here the immuneACCESS table is served through TCRdb, limited to in-frame sequences with V and J called. Missing clones are a known gap in these copies; in checked studies unresolved V genes cover under half, and the rest lacks a known reason. The V and J calls and the clone size are those of that table, but D and trimming were determined from the DNA. This sample has about 33,000 clones in its table, and approximately 90% of those were observed once. The biggest ten clones account for roughly 7.7% of the sample.

Regarding this clone: The antigen it recognizes is unknown. No base qualities exist here, and no much larger clone lies one base off it.

Overall study outcomes, separate from this receptor: Clinical samples were selected based on which cryopreserved specimens were available, and the active tuberculosis cases were adults whereas the controls were adolescents. The smaller NN-distances in active tuberculosis patients were driven in part by shorter CDR3-alpha lengths, while the difference seen for TCR-beta was not statistically significant. Active tuberculosis TCR-alpha repertoires showed smaller mean NN-distances to GMM-specific TCRs than IGRA-negative controls, suggesting clonal expansion of these TCRs. An accuracy of about 90% (AUROC around 0.91) was reached by a classifier using the diverse GMM-specific repertoire, compared with about 70% accuracy when GEM motif frequencies were used.

The source of this sequence is a donor aged 5-35 years with latent tuberculosis or without tuberculosis infection. Some clones in this sample may be carry-over from other donors' samples. The sequence joins TRBV29-1 to TRBJ2-7; 6 matching bases give a weak D call of TRBD2. The sample taken for sequencing was PBMCs. The CDR3: CSARPGGPQDEQYF. The DNA reads as follows: TGCAGCGCCCGGCCCGGGGGTCCGCAGGACGAGCAGTACTTC.